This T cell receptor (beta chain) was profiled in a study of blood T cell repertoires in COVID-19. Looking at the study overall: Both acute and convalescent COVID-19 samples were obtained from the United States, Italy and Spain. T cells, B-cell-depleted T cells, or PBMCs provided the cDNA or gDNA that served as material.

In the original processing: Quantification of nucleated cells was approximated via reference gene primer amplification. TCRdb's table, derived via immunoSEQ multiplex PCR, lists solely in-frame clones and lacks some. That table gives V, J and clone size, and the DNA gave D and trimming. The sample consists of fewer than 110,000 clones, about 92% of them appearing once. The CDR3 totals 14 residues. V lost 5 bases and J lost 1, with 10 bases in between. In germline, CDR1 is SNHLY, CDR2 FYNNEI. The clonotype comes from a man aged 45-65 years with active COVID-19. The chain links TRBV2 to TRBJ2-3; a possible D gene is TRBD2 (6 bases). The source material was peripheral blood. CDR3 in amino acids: CASSKRAGTDTQYF. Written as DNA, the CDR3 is TGTGCCAGCAGTAAGCGGGCTGGCACAGATACGCAGTATTTT.